A single sample gave rise to the 25 T cell receptor beta chains below, sequenced in a study of T cell repertoires in cytomegalovirus infection. MiXCR was run by TCRdb on the reads, yielding one entry per CDR3 protein. The sample has 400,000 or so distinct CDR3 sequences, less than 20% seen once. The sequencing input was PBMCs. Source of these receptors: a human donor in good health (CMV status not recorded). Some clones in this sample may be carry-over from other donors' samples.

Ten or more counts support this clonotype. The rearrangement joins TRBV4-1 to TRBJ2-5; the match to TRBD2 covers 7 bases. Germline V lookup: CDR1 MGHRA, CDR2 YSYEKL. The CDR3 totals 16 residues. J lost 1 base, V lost 1 base, and 6 bases had no gene match. CDR3 sequence: CASSQGLAPLQETQYF. CDR3 nucleotide sequence: TGCGCCAGCAGCCAAGGACTAGCCCCGCTCCAAGAGACCCAGTACTTC.

The chain has TRBV7-2 and TRBJ2-3; TRBD2 matches 13 bases. CDR1 SGHTA and CDR2 FQGNSA come from the germline V gene. This CDR3 contains 15 residues. The V segment lost 6 bases and the J segment 4 bases; nucleotides outside the gene matches: 4. CDR3: CASRLGLAGADTQYF. The CDR3 nucleotides are TGTGCCAGCAGACTTGGACTAGCGGGAGCAGATACGCAGTATTTT.

This clonotype was seen ten or more times. CDR3 protein: CASSIAVSSYEQYF. In nucleotides, the CDR3 is TGTGCCAGCTCCATAGCGGTGAGCTCCTACGAGCAGTACTTC. The rearrangement links TRBV7-2 to TRBJ2-7; possible D gene TRBD2, 6 bases. Germline CDR1 is SGHTA and CDR2 is FQGNSA. CDR3 length: 14 amino acids. V lost 8 bases and J 0 bases, leaving 14 bases between the germline ends.

There are a few counts of this clonotype. The chain combines TRBV28 with TRBJ1-1; perhaps TRBD1 as D (6 bases). Germline CDR1 MDHEN, CDR2 SYDVKM. The CDR3 sequence is 13 residues long. V lost 3 bases and J lost 8, with 13 bases in between. Here the CDR3 DNA reads TGTGCCAGCAGTTTCATAAAGGGGACAGAAGCTTTCTTT. Translation: CASSFIKGTEAFF.

This clonotype was seen more than once but under ten times. V gene TRBV5-1 combines with J gene TRBJ1-2, with 7 bases aligning to TRBD1. The trim removed 2 bases at V and 3 bases at J, leaving 4 bases unmatched. Per the germline V gene, CDR1 is SGHRS and CDR2 is YFSETQ. The CDR3 consists of 14 residues. The CDR3 DNA reads as TGCGCCAGCAGCTTTGGGGACAGTGACTATGGCTACACCTTC. It encodes CASSFGDSDYGYTF.

This clonotype was detected many times. The chain employs TRBV7-6 and TRBJ2-2; the D gene is possibly TRBD2 (6 bases). The V and J ends lost 5 bases and 7 bases respectively, with 17 bases between them. Per germline, CDR1 SGHVS and CDR2 FNYEAQ. CDR3 length equals 15 residues. The CDR3 DNA is TGTGCCAGCAGCCCCCAAGGAGGGGCGGGCGGGGAGCTGTTTTTT. Its protein product is CASSPQGGAGGELFF. Full variable domain (outside the CDR3, taken from reference TRBV7-6 and TRBJ2-2): GAGVSQSPRYKVTKRGQDVALRCDPISGHVSLYWYRQALGQGPEFLTYFNYEAQQDKSGLPNDRFSAERPEGSISTLTIQRTEQRDSAMYRCASSPQGGAGGELFFGEGSRLTVL.

This clonotype was seen a handful of times. V and J are TRBV12-3 or TRBV12-4 and TRBJ2-1; perhaps TRBD2 as D (5 bases). The length of the CDR3 is 13 residues. Deletions cut 4 bases from V and 5 bases from J, with 9 bases between. CDR3 DNA: TGTGCCAGCAGTTCGGGCGGGCACAATGAGCAGTTCTTC. Translation: CASSSGGHNEQFF.

This clonotype was seen a few times. The gene calls are TRBV19 and TRBJ2-3, with D unresolved. Trimming removed 3 bases at V and 6 bases at J, with 13 bases between. The germline CDR1 and CDR2 sequences are LNHDA and SQIVND (reference sequence). The CDR3 extends over 14 amino acids. The CDR3 bases are TGTGCCAGTAGTATTTCTGGGTTCTCGGATACGCAGTATTTT. Translated: CASSISGFSDTQYF.

In this sample, this clonotype turned up once. V gene TRBV12-5 combines with J gene TRBJ2-7; D unclear. With 1 base removed from V and 5 bases from J, the gap between germline ends came to 9 bases. Per germline, CDR1 LGHNT and CDR2 FRNRAP. This CDR3 is built from 13 residues. The CDR3 bases are TGTGCTAGTGGTTTGGCAGCCCACGACGAGCAGTACTTC. Protein: CASGLAAHDEQYF.

This clonotype has more than one count but fewer than ten. The chain links TRBV10-3 to TRBJ2-1; D remains unclear. This CDR3 spans 11 amino acids. The V and J ends lost 3 bases and 6 bases respectively, with 3 bases between them. CDR1 and CDR2 (germline): ENHRY, SYGVKD. This chain's CDR3 is CAISDVNEQFF. The CDR3 coding sequence is TGTGCCATCAGTGATGTCAATGAGCAGTTCTTC.

Ten or more counts support this clonotype. The chain combines TRBV7-9 with TRBJ1-3; perhaps TRBD1 as D (5 bases). Germline CDR1 reads SEHNR; CDR2 reads FQNEAQ (reference sequence). V lost 7 bases to trimming and J lost 2 bases, with 15 bases between them. The CDR3 is 15 residues long. This chain's CDR3 is CASNTGGSPGNTIYF. The CDR3 DNA reads as TGTGCCAGCAACACTGGGGGGTCACCTGGAAACACCATATATTTT.

With regard to this clonotype: A single base separates this from a much larger clone, so it may be a read error. This sequence joins TRBV7-8 and TRBJ2-3; tentative D call: TRBD1 (6 bases). Germline lookup yields CDR1 SGHVS and CDR2 FQNEAQ. This CDR3 has 14 residues. V was cut by 10 bases and J by 1 base, with 15 bases left in between. The CDR3 here is CANIEYRGTDTQYF. Here the CDR3 DNA reads TGTGCCAACATCGAATACAGGGGCACAGATACGCAGTATTTT.

This clonotype was seen a few times. The chain joins TRBV20-1 to TRBJ2-5; the match to TRBD2 covers 8 bases. The CDR3 is 14 amino acids. J gave up 1 base and V 8 bases, and 9 bases lay outside the gene matches. Germline V gene sequence: CDR1 DFQATT, CDR2 SNEGSKA (reference sequence). The CDR3 sequence is CSPSLAGPQETQYF. The CDR3 coding sequence is TGCAGTCCGAGCTTAGCGGGGCCCCAAGAGACCCAGTACTTC.

This chain connects TRBV6-2 or TRBV6-3 to TRBJ2-7; 7 nucleotides line up with TRBD1. The CDR3 is made up of 14 amino acids. The J segment lost 7 bases and the V segment lost 1 base, leaving 7 bases of the junction unmatched. Germline V gives CDR1 MNHEY, CDR2 SVGEGT. The CDR3 DNA is TGTGCCAGCAGTTACTGGGACAGAAATGGGGAGCAGTACTTC. Amino acid sequence: CASSYWDRNGEQYF.

The genes are TRBV5-6 and TRBJ2-5; TRBD1 agrees at 7 bases. Germline V gene data show CDR1 as SGHDT and CDR2 as YYEEEE. The CDR3 consists of 14 residues. With 0 bases clipped from V and 2 bases from J, the junction kept 1 base outside the gene matches. The CDR3 reads CASSLVGQQETQYF. As DNA, the CDR3 is TGTGCCAGCAGCTTGGTGGGACAGCAAGAGACCCAGTACTTC. The whole variable domain, remainder taken from reference TRBV5-6 and TRBJ2-5, is DAGVTQSPTHLIKTRGQQVTLRCSPKSGHDTVSWYQQALGQGPQFIFQYYEEEERQRGNFPDRFSGHQFPNYSSELNVNALLLGDSALYLCASSLVGQQETQYFGPGTRLLVL.

A few counts support this clonotype. The chain is built from TRBV28 and TRBJ2-5; weak D call: TRBD1 (5 bases). Trimming shortened V by 5 bases and J by 5 bases, and 18 bases separated the two germline ends. Germline V CDR1 and CDR2: MDHEN, SYDVKM. The CDR3 loop spans 15 amino acids. This chain's CDR3 is CASSLPQDNLETQYF. CDR3 DNA: TGTGCCAGCAGTCTACCACAGGACAACTTGGAGACCCAGTACTTC.

This clonotype was seen a handful of times. The genes are TRBV5-1 and TRBJ2-6, with 8 bases that match TRBD1. There are 16 residues in the CDR3. The germline V gene has CDR1 SGHRS and CDR2 YFSETQ. V gave up 8 bases and J gave up 4 bases; unmatched junction bases: 11. CDR3 sequence reads: CASRDRPLGGANVLTF. CDR3 DNA sequence: TGCGCCAGTCGGGACAGGCCATTAGGAGGGGCCAACGTCCTGACTTTC.

This clonotype has more than one count but fewer than ten. This chain connects TRBV2 to TRBJ1-1; D ambiguous. The CDR3 is made up of 15 amino acids. The germline V gene has CDR1 SNHLY and CDR2 FYNNEI. The germline V and J ends were trimmed by 3 bases and 4 bases, with 15 bases remaining between them. The CDR3, as DNA: TGTGCCAGCAGTGACCGGGTCTCCGGCGGCACTGAAGCTTTCTTT. This gives the protein CASSDRVSGGTEAFF.

This clonotype occurred many times. The chain carries TRBV4-1 and TRBJ1-1; the D is unclear. Deletions cut 1 base from V and 3 bases from J, with 12 bases between. From germline, CDR1 is MGHRA and CDR2 YSYEKL. The CDR3 runs 15 residues. The CDR3 region has the DNA TGCGCCAGCAGCCAAGTAGCGGGGAAGGACACTGAAGCTTTCTTT. Translating gives CASSQVAGKDTEAFF.

CDR3 bases: TGTGCCAGCAATCGGGGAAGAGCCGATGAGCAGTTCTTC. Translation gives CASNRGRADEQFF. The gene calls are TRBV2 and TRBJ2-1; D may be TRBD2 (5 bases). The germline V gene has CDR1 SNHLY and CDR2 FYNNEI. The CDR3 is made up of 13 amino acids. The V end lost 7 bases, the J end lost 8 bases, and 15 bases lay between the germline ends. Looking up the rest from reference TRBV2 and TRBJ2-1 gives the full variable domain: EPEVTQTPSHQVTQMGQEVILRCVPISNHLYFYWYRQILGQKVEFLVSFYNNEISEKSEIFDDQFSVERPDGSNFTLKIRSTKLEDSAMYFCASNRGRADEQFFGPGTRLTVL.

Here the CDR3 reads CASSFSSSGSSYNEQFF. DNA for the CDR3: TGTGCCAGCAGCTTCTCCTCGAGCGGGAGCTCCTACAATGAGCAGTTCTTC. The V call is TRBV5-5, the J call TRBJ2-1; 8 nucleotides match TRBD2. V was pared by 2 bases and J by 0 bases, with 7 bases of the junction left unmatched. This CDR3 region has 17 residues. Germline V gives CDR1 SGHKS, CDR2 YYEKEE (reference sequence).

This clonotype was seen repeatedly, ten times or more. The V call is TRBV7-9, the J call TRBJ2-7; perhaps TRBD1 as D (7 bases). Trimming left V 5 bases short and J 7 bases short, with 12 bases between. Germline V CDR1 and CDR2: SEHNR, FQNEAQ (reference sequence). The CDR3 runs 12 residues. The CDR3 DNA reads TGTGCCAGCAGCCACCAGGGGGGTGAGCAGTACTTC. This encodes CASSHQGGEQYF.

The V call is TRBV20-1, the J call TRBJ2-3; 12 bases are a match to TRBD2. V lost 4 bases, J lost 2 bases, and 7 bases stayed unmatched. The germline V gene has CDR1 DFQATT and CDR2 SNEGSKA (reference sequence). The CDR3 consists of 16 residues. The CDR3 region has the DNA TGCAGTGCTACTAGGCCTAGCGGGGGGGTCACAGATACGCAGTATTTT. This sequence encodes CSATRPSGGVTDTQYF.

This clonotype has more than one count but fewer than ten. The V and J genes are TRBV3-1 and TRBJ1-4, with 8 bases lining up with TRBD1. The CDR3 runs to 17 residues. Per the germline V gene, CDR1 is LGHDT and CDR2 is YNNKEL (reference sequence). V shed 2 bases and J 7 bases; nucleotides not matched to a gene: 12. CDR3 in DNA: TGTGCCAGCAGCCAACCCGGGGACAGGCGCTCCTCTGAAAAACTGTTTTTT. Its protein product is CASSQPGDRRSSEKLFF.

The sample holds many counts of this clonotype. The genes are TRBV7-6 and TRBJ2-1; 9 bases are shared with TRBD1. This CDR3 has 16 residues. V trimming: 5 bases; J trimming: 7 bases; junction bases outside the gene matches: 12. Germline-derived CDR1 and CDR2 are SGHVS and FNYEAQ. CDR3 in amino acids: CASSRTTGGGKNEQFF. The DNA of the CDR3 is TGTGCCAGCAGCCGAACTACAGGGGGCGGAAAGAATGAGCAGTTCTTC.